This T cell receptor (beta chain) stems from a study of Graves' ophthalmopathy and Graves' hyperthyroidism. On this clonotype itself: The target antigen is unknown.

Looked up from germline, CDR1 is SEHNR and CDR2 is FQNEAQ (reference sequence). The CDR3 length is 15 residues. V was clipped by 8 bases and J by 1 base; unmatched bases: 9. The authors diagnosed from clinical symptoms, serum thyroxine, TRAb, thyroid ultrasound and orbital computed tomography. The study's findings and limits: Most thyroid clonotypes expanded beyond 0.001 frequency were also found in blood.

The TCR beta CDR3 regions underwent amplification from RNA transcripts. First-round RT-PCR employed HTBI primers, with a second-round multiplex PCR after it. TCRdb reanalysed the multiplex PCR reads using MiXCR and keeps one entry per CDR3 protein. The sample lists hundreds of thousands of distinct CDR3 sequences; around 50% were seen once. The genes are TRBV7-9 and TRBJ1-1; 8 positions agree with TRBD1. This TCR was sampled from an adult man with Graves' ophthalmopathy. The sample consisted of peripheral blood. The CDR3 DNA follows: TGTGCCAGCGGCCGAAGACAGGGGCAGAACACTGAAGCTTTCTTT. Encoded protein: CASGRRQGQNTEAFF.